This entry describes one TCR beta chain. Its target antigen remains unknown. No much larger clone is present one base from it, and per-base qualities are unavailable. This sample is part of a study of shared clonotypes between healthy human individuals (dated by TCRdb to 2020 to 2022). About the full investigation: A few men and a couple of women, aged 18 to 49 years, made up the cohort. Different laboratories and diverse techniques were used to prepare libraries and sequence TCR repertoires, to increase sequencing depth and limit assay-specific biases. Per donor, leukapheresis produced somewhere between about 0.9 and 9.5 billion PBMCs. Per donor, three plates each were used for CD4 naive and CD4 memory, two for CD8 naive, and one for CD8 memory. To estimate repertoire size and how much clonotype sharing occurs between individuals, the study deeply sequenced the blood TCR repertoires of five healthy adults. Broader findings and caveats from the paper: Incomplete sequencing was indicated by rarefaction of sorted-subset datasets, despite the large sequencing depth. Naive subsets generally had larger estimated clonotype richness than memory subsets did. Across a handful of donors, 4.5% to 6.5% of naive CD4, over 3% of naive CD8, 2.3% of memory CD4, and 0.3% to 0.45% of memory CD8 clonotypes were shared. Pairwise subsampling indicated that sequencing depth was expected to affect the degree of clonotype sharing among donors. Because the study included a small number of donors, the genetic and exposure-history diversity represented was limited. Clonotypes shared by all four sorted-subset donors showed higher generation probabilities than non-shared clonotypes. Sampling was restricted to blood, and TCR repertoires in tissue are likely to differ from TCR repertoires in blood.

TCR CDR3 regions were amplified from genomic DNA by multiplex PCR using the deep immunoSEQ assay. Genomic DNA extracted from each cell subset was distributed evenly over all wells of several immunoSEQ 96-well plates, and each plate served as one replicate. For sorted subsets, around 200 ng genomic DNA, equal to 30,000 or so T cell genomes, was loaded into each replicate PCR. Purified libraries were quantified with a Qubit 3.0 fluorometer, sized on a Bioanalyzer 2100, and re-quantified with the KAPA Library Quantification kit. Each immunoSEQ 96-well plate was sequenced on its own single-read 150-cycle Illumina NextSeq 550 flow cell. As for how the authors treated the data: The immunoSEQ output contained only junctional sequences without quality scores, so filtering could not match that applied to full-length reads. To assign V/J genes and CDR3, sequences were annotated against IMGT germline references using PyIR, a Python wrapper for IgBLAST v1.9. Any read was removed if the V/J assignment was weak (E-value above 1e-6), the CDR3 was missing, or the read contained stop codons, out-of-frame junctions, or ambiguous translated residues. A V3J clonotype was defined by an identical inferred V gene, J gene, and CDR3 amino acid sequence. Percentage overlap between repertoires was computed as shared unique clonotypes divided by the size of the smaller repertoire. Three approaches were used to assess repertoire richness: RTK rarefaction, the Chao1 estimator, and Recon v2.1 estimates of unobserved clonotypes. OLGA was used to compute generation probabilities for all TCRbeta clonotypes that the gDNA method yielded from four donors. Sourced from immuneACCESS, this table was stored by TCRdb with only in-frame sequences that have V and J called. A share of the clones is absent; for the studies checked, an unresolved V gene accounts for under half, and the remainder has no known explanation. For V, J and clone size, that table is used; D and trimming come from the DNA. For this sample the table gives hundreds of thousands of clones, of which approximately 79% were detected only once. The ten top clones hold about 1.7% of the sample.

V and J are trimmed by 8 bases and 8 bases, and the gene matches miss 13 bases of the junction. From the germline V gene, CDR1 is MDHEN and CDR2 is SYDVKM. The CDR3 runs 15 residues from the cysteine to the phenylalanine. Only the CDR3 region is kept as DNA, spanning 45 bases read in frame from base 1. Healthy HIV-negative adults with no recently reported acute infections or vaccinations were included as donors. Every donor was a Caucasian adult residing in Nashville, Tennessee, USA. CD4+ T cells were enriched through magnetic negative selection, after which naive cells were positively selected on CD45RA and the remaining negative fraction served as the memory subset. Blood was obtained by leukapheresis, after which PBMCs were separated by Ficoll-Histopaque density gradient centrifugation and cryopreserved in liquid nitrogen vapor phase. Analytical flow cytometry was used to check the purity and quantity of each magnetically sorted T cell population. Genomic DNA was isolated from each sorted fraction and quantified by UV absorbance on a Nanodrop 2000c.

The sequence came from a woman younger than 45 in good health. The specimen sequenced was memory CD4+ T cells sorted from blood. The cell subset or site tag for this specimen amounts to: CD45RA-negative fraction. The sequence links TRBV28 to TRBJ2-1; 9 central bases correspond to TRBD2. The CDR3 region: CASYPVGTSSYEQFF. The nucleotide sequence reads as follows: TGTGCCAGCTATCCCGTCGGGACTAGCTCTTATGAGCAGTTCTTC. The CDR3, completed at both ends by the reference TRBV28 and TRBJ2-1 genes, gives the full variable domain DVKVTQSSRYLVKRTGEKVFLECVQDMDHENMFWYRQDPGLGLRLIYFSYDVKMKEKGDIPEGYSVSREKKERFSLILESASTNQTSMYLCASYPVGTSSYEQFFGPGTRLTVL.